The 29 T cell receptor beta chains in this list originate from one sample, sequenced in a study of cytomegalovirus exposure and HLA in healthy donors. The PCR made use of 60 Vbeta and 13 Jbeta primers. The data were produced by immunoSEQ multiplex PCR, yet TCRdb's version contains in-frame clones alone and is incomplete. The data contain approximately 150,000 clones, over 60% of them singletons. Sequenced: PBMCs. The receptors here all came from a male donor in good health and CMV-seronegative.

The genes are TRBV2 and TRBJ2-1, with D possibly being TRBD2 (6 bases). The CDR3 extends over 14 amino acids. CDR1 is SNHLY and CDR2 is FYNNEI in the germline V gene. V was shortened by 4 bases and J by 0 bases, with 7 bases between the two germline ends. As DNA, the CDR3 is TGTGCCAGCAGTGGACTAGGCTCCTACAATGAGCAGTTCTTC. This translates into CASSGLGSYNEQFF.

This clone occurred once. The gene calls are TRBV11-3 and TRBJ2-2, with unresolved D. V was trimmed by 1 base and J by 2 bases, leaving 8 bases between them. CDR1 is SGHNT, CDR2 YENEEA, per germline. The CDR3 extends over 15 amino acids. CDR3 in DNA: TGTGCCAGCAGCTTAGGTGTCAGTAACACCGGGGAGCTGTTTTTT. Protein product: CASSLGVSNTGELFF.

V is TRBV7-8 and J is TRBJ1-3; no clear D. The germline V gene has CDR1 SGHVS and CDR2 FQNEAQ. This CDR3 spans 15 amino acids. Trimming removed 1 base at V and 0 bases at J, with 7 bases between. CDR3 in amino acids: CASSLDRVSGNTIYF. The DNA of the CDR3 is TGTGCCAGCAGCTTAGATCGCGTCTCTGGAAACACCATATATTTT. The full variable domain, its missing parts supplied by reference TRBV7-8 and TRBJ1-3, is GAGVSQSPRYKVAKRGQDVALRCDPISGHVSLFWYQQALGQGPEFLTYFQNEAQLDKSGLPSDRFFAERPEGSVSTLKIQRTQQEDSAVYLCASSLDRVSGNTIYFGEGSWLTVV.

This chain uses TRBV29-1 with TRBJ2-4; D remains unclear. Trimming took off 0 bases at V and 5 bases at J, with 5 bases between the two ends. Per germline, CDR1 SQVTM and CDR2 ANQGSEA. The CDR3 loop spans 12 amino acids. CDR3 residues: CSVEETENIQYF. CDR3 in DNA: TGCAGCGTTGAAGAAACAGAAAACATTCAGTACTTC.

The rearrangement joins TRBV27 to TRBJ1-2; TRBD1 matches at 9 bases. Losses at the gene ends were 2 bases for V and 0 bases for J; bases not matched to a gene: 7. This CDR3 contains 17 residues. CDR1 is MNHEY, CDR2 SMNVEV, per germline (reference sequence). The CDR3 DNA sequence: TGTGCCAGCAGTTTACAGACAGGGGGAAAAGCTAACTATGGCTACACCTTC. Its protein product is CASSLQTGGKANYGYTF.

V is TRBV5-6 and J is TRBJ2-7, with 8 bases matching TRBD2. In germline, CDR1 is SGHDT, CDR2 YYEEEE. Unmatched junction bases numbered 7, after V lost 0 bases and J lost 5 bases. The CDR3 is 15 amino acids. CDR3 residues: CASSLAPGGPNEQYF. Here the CDR3 DNA reads TGTGCCAGCAGCTTGGCCCCGGGAGGGCCCAACGAGCAGTACTTC.

Only a few counts were recorded for this clone. The CDR3 loop reads CASTLGQGSFYEQYF. The CDR3 DNA is TGCGCCAGTACTCTGGGACAGGGAAGTTTCTACGAGCAGTACTTC. This rearrangement joins TRBV5-1 to TRBJ2-7; 9 positions match TRBD1. The CDR3 is 15 amino acids. J was trimmed by 3 bases and V by 8 bases; bases with no gene match: 12. Germline CDR1 is SGHRS and CDR2 is YFSETQ.

V usage is TRBV5-1 and J usage is TRBJ2-5, with TRBD2 identical over 7 bases. This CDR3 has 15 residues. With 4 bases clipped from V and 1 base from J, the junction kept 7 bases outside the gene matches. Germline V gives CDR1 SGHRS, CDR2 YFSETQ. The CDR3 protein is CASSGGTTSQETQYF. CDR3 nucleotides: TGCGCCAGCAGCGGCGGGACTACCTCCCAAGAGACCCAGTACTTC. Supplemented by reference TRBV5-1 and TRBJ2-5, the full variable domain reads KAGVTQTPRYLIKTRGQQVTLSCSPISGHRSVSWYQQTPGQGLQFLFEYFSETQRNKGNFPGRFSGRQFSNSRSEMNVSTLELGDSALYLCASSGGTTSQETQYFGPGTRLLVL.

The V and J genes are TRBV7-9 and TRBJ2-5; 14 nucleotides match TRBD2. V dropped 5 bases and J dropped 1; count of bases not matched to a gene: 6. CDR3 size: 17 residues. Germline CDR1 is SEHNR and CDR2 is FQNEAQ (reference sequence). CDR3: CASSPGTSGGLQETQYF. CDR3 coding DNA: TGTGCCAGCAGCCCTGGGACTAGCGGGGGACTCCAAGAGACCCAGTACTTC.

This clone was found a few times. This chain links TRBV7-2 with TRBJ2-7; TRBD1 agrees at 7 bases. Per germline, CDR1 SGHTA and CDR2 FQGNSA. The CDR3 is 15 residues long. V shed 1 base and J 0 bases; nucleotides not matched to a gene: 3. The chain's CDR3 is CASSLGTGVSYEQYF. CDR3 in DNA: TGTGCCAGCAGCTTAGGAACAGGGGTCTCCTACGAGCAGTACTTC.

The V call is TRBV29-1, the J call TRBJ2-7, with D unclear. Germline-derived CDR1 and CDR2 are SQVTM and ANQGSEA. The V end was cut by 4 bases, the J end by 2 bases, with 9 bases between. CDR3 length: 12 residues. The CDR3 bases are TGCAGCGTTGTGAGCGCACCCTACGAGCAGTACTTC. Protein product: CSVVSAPYEQYF.

The genes are TRBV29-1 and TRBJ2-1; D perhaps matches TRBD1 (5 bases). CDR3 length: 11 residues. Germline V gene sequence: CDR1 SQVTM, CDR2 ANQGSEA. V dropped 7 bases and J dropped 7 bases, with 11 bases sitting between them. CDR3 sequence (DNA): TGCAGCGCATCCCAGGGAAATGAGCAGTTCTTC. Translating gives CSASQGNEQFF.

V gene TRBV6-1 combines with J gene TRBJ2-3, with no clear D. This CDR3 has 16 amino acids. Trimming left V 1 base short and J 2 bases short, with 13 bases between. Per germline, CDR1 MNHNS and CDR2 SASEGT. Here the CDR3 reads CASSEGPPYPTDTQYF. The CDR3 coding sequence is TGTGCCAGCAGTGAAGGCCCACCCTACCCCACAGATACGCAGTATTTT.

The chain has TRBV7-8 and TRBJ1-2; 10 positions agree with TRBD1. V lost 3 bases and J lost 4; bases outside the gene matches: 5. Germline values: CDR1 SGHVS, CDR2 FQNEAQ. This CDR3 has 15 amino acids. The CDR3 DNA is TGTGCCAGCAGCTTCGGGACAGGGGCCATCTATGGCTACACCTTC. Its translation is CASSFGTGAIYGYTF.

This chain connects TRBV7-9 to TRBJ2-2; 9 nucleotides match TRBD2. CDR3 length: 18 amino acids. V was pared by 1 base and J by 7 bases, with 13 bases of the junction left unmatched. Germline loops: CDR1 SEHNR, CDR2 FQNEAQ (reference sequence). CDR3 sequence: CASSLGSTAGGPDGELFF. For the CDR3, the DNA is TGTGCCAGCAGCTTAGGATCGACGGCGGGAGGGCCGGACGGGGAGCTGTTTTTT.

The V and J genes are TRBV7-9 and TRBJ1-2; a possible D gene is TRBD1 (5 bases). Germline loops: CDR1 SEHNR, CDR2 FQNEAQ (reference sequence). Trimming left V 4 bases short and J 7 bases short, with 13 bases between. This CDR3 is built from 13 residues. CDR3 DNA sequence: TGTGCCAGCAGCTCGGACAAGCCGGGTGGCTACACCTTC. This translates into CASSSDKPGGYTF.

The J gene is TRBJ1-2, the V gene TRBV29-1; D is possibly TRBD1 (5 bases). Germline CDR1 SQVTM, CDR2 ANQGSEA. The CDR3 spans 11 residues. V shed 4 bases and J shed 8 bases, with 11 bases lying between them. The chain's CDR3 is CSVVTGRGYTF. CDR3 nucleotides: TGCAGCGTTGTCACAGGACGGGGCTACACCTTC.

This clone was detected only a few times. The rearrangement joins TRBV30 to TRBJ1-2; 7 bases are a match to TRBD1. The CDR3 sequence is 15 residues long. Unmatched junction bases numbered 6, after V lost 1 base and J lost 1 base. Germline V gene data show CDR1 as GTSNPN and CDR2 as SVGIG (reference sequence). CDR3 bases: TGTGCCTGGAGTGGATCGGGACAGAGTAACTATGGCTACACCTTC. It codes for CAWSGSGQSNYGYTF.

The gene calls are TRBV18 and TRBJ1-5, with D possibly matching TRBD1 (5 bases). The CDR3 runs to 17 residues. Trimming shortened V by 3 bases and J by 5 bases, and 20 bases separated the two germline ends. The germline gives CDR1 KGHSH, CDR2 LQKENI. The CDR3 DNA reads as TGTGCCAGCTCACCGCCCTCGATTGGGGGGAGGGATCAGCCCCAGCATTTT. This sequence encodes CASSPPSIGGRDQPQHF.

This clone was seen more than once but under ten times. V gene TRBV28 combines with J gene TRBJ2-1; D is perhaps TRBD2 (6 bases). V lost 3 bases, J lost 9 bases, and 18 bases lay in between. Germline loops: CDR1 MDHEN, CDR2 SYDVKM. This CDR3 has 15 amino acids. The CDR3 DNA is TGTGCCAGCAGTTTGCGGCGGGGCCCGACCTCTGAGCAGTTCTTC. Residues: CASSLRRGPTSEQFF.

The gene calls are TRBV19 and TRBJ2-2; no reliable D call. The CDR3 has 12 residues. Germline V gives CDR1 LNHDA, CDR2 SQIVND (reference sequence). V lost 7 bases, J lost 3 bases, and 6 bases lay in between. Here the CDR3 DNA reads TGTGCCAGTACCCCCGACACCGGGGAGCTGTTTTTT. This translates into CASTPDTGELFF.

This chain joins TRBV25-1 and TRBJ1-1; 8 bases map to TRBD1. J gave up 5 bases and V 1 base, and 12 bases lay outside the gene matches. The CDR3 runs to 17 residues. In germline, CDR1 is MGHDK, CDR2 SYGVNS. CDR3 loop: CASSESQGANTFTEAFF. In DNA form, the CDR3 reads TGTGCCAGCAGTGAATCCCAGGGGGCAAACACATTTACTGAAGCTTTCTTT.

V usage is TRBV25-1 and J usage is TRBJ2-7, with D perhaps TRBD1 (5 bases). In germline, CDR1 is MGHDK, CDR2 SYGVNS. V lost 0 bases and J 5 bases, leaving 17 bases between the germline ends. The CDR3 runs to 16 residues. The DNA for the CDR3 is TGTGCCAGCAGTGAATATAGGTTGGCCAGGGCGGACGAGCAGTACTTC. Protein product: CASSEYRLARADEQYF.

The chain is built from TRBV30 and TRBJ2-3; no clear D gene. This CDR3 is built from 12 residues. The V gene's germline CDR1 is GTSNPN and CDR2 SVGIG (reference sequence). V lost 1 base and J 4 bases, leaving 6 bases between the germline ends. The CDR3 region is CAWSASSDTQYF. CDR3 nucleotide sequence: TGTGCCTGGAGTGCATCATCAGATACGCAGTATTTT.

A note on this clone: At one boundary the junction diverges from the germline segment, which might be a read error. The chain is built from TRBV7-9 and TRBJ1-1; 9 bases fit TRBD1. Germline CDR1 and CDR2: SEHNR and FQNEAQ (reference sequence). The CDR3 length is 14 residues. The CDR3 loop reads CSSSLGQGGTEAFF. The CDR3 DNA sequence: TGTTCCAGCAGCTTGGGACAGGGAGGGACTGAAGCTTTCTTT.

This chain uses TRBV19 with TRBJ2-7, with a tentative D call TRBD1 (6 bases). Trimming stripped 5 bases from V and 4 bases from J, with 12 bases between. The CDR3 covers 13 residues. Germline CDR1 LNHDA, CDR2 SQIVND (reference sequence). In nucleotides, the CDR3 is TGTGCCAGTAGTTTTGGGGGCGGTTACGAGCAGTACTTC. It yields the protein CASSFGGGYEQYF.

This CDR3 is CATDSGDRANQPQHF. As DNA, the CDR3 is TGTGCCACCGACTCTGGGGACAGGGCGAATCAGCCCCAGCATTTT. J is TRBJ1-5 and V is TRBV10-3; 9 nucleotides agree with TRBD1. The ends lost 10 bases at V and 4 bases at J; junction bases unmatched: 11. Germline loops: CDR1 ENHRY, CDR2 SYGVKD. The CDR3 spans 15 residues.

This CDR3 reads CASSTYPGQGHYGYTF. The CDR3 nucleotides read TGTGCCAGCAGTACCTATCCGGGACAGGGACACTATGGCTACACCTTC. The chain couples TRBV27 to TRBJ1-2; 9 bases are shared with TRBD1. The J segment lost 3 bases and the V segment lost 5 bases, leaving 10 bases of the junction unmatched. The CDR3 length is 16 residues. Germline values: CDR1 MNHEY, CDR2 SMNVEV (reference sequence).

This chain uses TRBV5-1 with TRBJ2-7, with 8 positions matching TRBD2. Trimming cost V 1 base and J 4 bases; bases outside gene matches: 13. Germline loops: CDR1 SGHRS, CDR2 YFSETQ. The CDR3 is made up of 17 amino acids. The CDR3 DNA follows: TGCGCCAGCAGCTTGACCCCAGGGGACGGGAGGGTATACGAGCAGTACTTC. This sequence encodes CASSLTPGDGRVYEQYF.